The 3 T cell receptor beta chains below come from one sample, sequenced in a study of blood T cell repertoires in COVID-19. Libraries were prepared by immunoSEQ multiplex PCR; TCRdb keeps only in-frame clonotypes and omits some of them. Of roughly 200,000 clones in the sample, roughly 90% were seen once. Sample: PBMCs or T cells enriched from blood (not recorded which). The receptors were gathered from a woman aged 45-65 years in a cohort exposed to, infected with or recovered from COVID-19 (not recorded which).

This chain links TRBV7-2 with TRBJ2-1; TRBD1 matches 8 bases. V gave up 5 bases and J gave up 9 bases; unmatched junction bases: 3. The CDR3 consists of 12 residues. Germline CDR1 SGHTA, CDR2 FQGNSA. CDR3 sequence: CASSPGGVEQFF. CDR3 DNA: TGTGCCAGCAGCCCAGGGGGCGTTGAGCAGTTCTTC.

CDR3 in amino acids: CAWSVVAGAFF. Written as DNA, the CDR3 is TGTGCCTGGAGTGTAGTAGCGGGAGCTTTCTTT. The rearrangement uses TRBV30 and TRBJ1-1; D call uncertain. Germline V gives CDR1 GTSNPN, CDR2 SVGIG (reference sequence). V was trimmed by 0 bases and J by 10 bases, leaving 9 bases between them. The CDR3 runs 11 residues. The full variable domain, rest sourced from reference TRBV30 and TRBJ1-1, is SQTIHQWPATLVQPVGSPLSLECTVEGTSNPNLYWYRQAAGRGLQLLFYSVGIGQISSEVPQNLSASRPQDRQFILSSKKLLLSDSGFYLCAWSVVAGAFFGQGTRLTVV.

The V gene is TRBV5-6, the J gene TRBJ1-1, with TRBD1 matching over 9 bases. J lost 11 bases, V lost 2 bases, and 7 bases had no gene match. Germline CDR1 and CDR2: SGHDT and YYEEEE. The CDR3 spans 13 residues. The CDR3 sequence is CASSFFLQGAAFF. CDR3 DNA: TGTGCCAGCAGCTTCTTTTTACAGGGGGCTGCTTTCTTT.